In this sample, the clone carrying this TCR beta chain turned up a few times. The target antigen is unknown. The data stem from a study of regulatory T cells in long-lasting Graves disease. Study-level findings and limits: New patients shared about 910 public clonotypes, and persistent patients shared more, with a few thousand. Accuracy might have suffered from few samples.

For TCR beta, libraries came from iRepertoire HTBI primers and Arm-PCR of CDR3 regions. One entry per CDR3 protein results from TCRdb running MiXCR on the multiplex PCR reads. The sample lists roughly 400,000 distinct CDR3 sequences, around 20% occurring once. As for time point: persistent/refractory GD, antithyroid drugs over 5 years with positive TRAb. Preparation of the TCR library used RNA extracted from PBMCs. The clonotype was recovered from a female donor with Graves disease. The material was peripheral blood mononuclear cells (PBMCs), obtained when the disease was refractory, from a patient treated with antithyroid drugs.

The CDR3 protein is CASTRLAGANTGELFF. The CDR3 DNA is TGTGCCAGTACCAGACTAGCGGGAGCGAACACCGGGGAGCTGTTTTTT. The rearrangement joins TRBV19 to TRBJ2-2, with TRBD2 matching 12 bases. This CDR3 is 16 amino acids long. The germline V gene has CDR1 LNHDA and CDR2 SQIVND (reference sequence). Trimming at V came to 7 bases and at J to 0 bases, leaving 3 bases not matched to a gene.